This T cell receptor beta chain was observed in a study of naive and memory T cell subsets. This clonotype was counted only a few times. Its antigen is undetermined. An equimolar mix of two oligonucleotides served as the beta constant-region primer for TRBC1 and TRBC2. The ligated cDNA underwent four PCR rounds using SP2 and nested alpha and beta constant-region primers. An oligonucleotide with the SP2 primer and a 12-nucleotide UMI was ligated to the cDNA 3' end. One entry per CDR3 protein, called by TCRdb with MiXCR from the UMI-ligation and nested PCR reads. The data show approximately 150,000 distinct CDR3 sequences, 22% seen once. CD4+ T cell IFNgamma after overnight CMV lysate exposure gave donor CMV status. Cells stained for CD3, CD4, CD8, CD45RA and CD27 were sorted into four subsets. Study-level points and caveats: A few larger clonotypes appeared in naive repertoires, especially CD8, possibly memory cells re-expressing CD45RA. Over 95% of naive TCR sequences appeared only once after error correction, unlike memory subsets.

In germline, CDR1 is ENHRY, CDR2 SYGVKD. The V and J ends lost 8 bases and 3 bases respectively, with 11 bases between them. The CDR3 length is 12 residues. The rearrangement links TRBV10-3 to TRBJ2-7; perhaps TRBD2 as D (5 bases). This clonotype was obtained from a human donor in good health. The source material was naive CD4+ T cells from blood. CDR3 region: CAIEGPDYEQYF. The DNA of the CDR3 is TGTGCCATCGAGGGTCCGGACTACGAGCAGTACTTC.